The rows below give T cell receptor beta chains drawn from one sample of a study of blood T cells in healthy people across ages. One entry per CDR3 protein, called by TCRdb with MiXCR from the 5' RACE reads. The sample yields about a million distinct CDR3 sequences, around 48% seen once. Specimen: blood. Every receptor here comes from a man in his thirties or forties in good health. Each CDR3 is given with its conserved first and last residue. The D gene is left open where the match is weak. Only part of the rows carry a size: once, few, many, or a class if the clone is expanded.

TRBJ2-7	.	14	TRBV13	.	CASAPAARTYEQYF	TGTGCCAGCGCCCCTGCCGCGCGGACCTACGAGCAGTACTTC
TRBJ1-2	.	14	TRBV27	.	CASSLSPGVGGYTF	TGTGCCAGCAGTTTATCTCCGGGCGTAGGGGGCTACACCTTC
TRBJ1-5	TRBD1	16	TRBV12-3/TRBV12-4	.	CASRPTGGRGNQPQHF	TGTGCCAGCAGACCAACAGGGGGCAGAGGCAATCAGCCCCAGCATTTT
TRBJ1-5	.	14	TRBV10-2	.	CASGRGEHNQPQHF	TGCGCCAGCGGACGAGGGGAACACAATCAGCCCCAGCATTTT
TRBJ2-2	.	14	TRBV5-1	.	CASRRTTNTGELFF	TGCGCCAGCAGGAGGACAACTAACACCGGGGAGCTGTTTTTT
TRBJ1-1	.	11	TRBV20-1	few	CSEGRNTEAFF	TGCAGTGAGGGCAGGAACACTGAAGCTTTCTTT
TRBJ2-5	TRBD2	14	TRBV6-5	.	CASSPRGGKETQYF	TGTGCCAGCAGTCCCCGGGGAGGGAAAGAGACCCAGTACTTC
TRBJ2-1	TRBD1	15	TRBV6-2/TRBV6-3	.	CASSYGDRGYNEQFF	TGTGCCAGCAGTTACGGGGACAGGGGTTACAATGAGCAGTTCTTC
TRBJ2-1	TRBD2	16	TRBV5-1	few	CASSAVLAASYNEQFF	TGCGCCAGCAGCGCCGTACTAGCGGCCTCCTACAATGAGCAGTTCTTC
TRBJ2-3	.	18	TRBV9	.	CASSVATTVQTSTDTQYF	TGTGCCAGCAGCGTAGCTACCACGGTACAAACTAGCACAGATACGCAGTATTTT
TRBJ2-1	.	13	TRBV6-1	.	CASSEFRQVEQFF	TGTGCCAGCAGTGAATTTCGACAGGTTGAGCAGTTCTTC
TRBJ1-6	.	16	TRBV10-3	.	CAIRRGSGGDNSPLHF	TGTGCCATCAGGAGGGGATCGGGAGGGGACAATTCACCCCTCCACTTT
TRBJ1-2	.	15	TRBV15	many	CATSREKGPSAAYTF	TGTGCCACCAGCAGAGAAAAGGGTCCCTCCGCTGCCTACACCTTC
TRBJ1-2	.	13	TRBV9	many	CASSVGALYGYTF	TGTGCCAGCAGCGTAGGCGCACTCTATGGCTACACCTTC
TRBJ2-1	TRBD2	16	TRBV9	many	CASTRSGGGTYNEQFF	TGTGCCAGCACTCGAAGCGGGGGGGGAACCTACAATGAGCAGTTCTTC
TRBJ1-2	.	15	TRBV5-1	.	CASSLPQNSGDGYTF	TGCGCCAGCAGCTTGCCCCAAAATTCAGGGGATGGCTACACCTTC
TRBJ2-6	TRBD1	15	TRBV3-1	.	CASSKQGAGANVLTF	TGTGCCAGCAGCAAACAGGGGGCGGGGGCCAACGTCCTGACTTTC
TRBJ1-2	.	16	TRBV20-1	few	CSARQFAGQSNYGYTF	TGCAGTGCTAGACAATTCGCCGGACAGTCTAACTATGGCTACACCTTC
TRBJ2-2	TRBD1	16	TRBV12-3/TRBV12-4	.	CASSFATGGFSGELFF	TGTGCCAGCAGTTTTGCGACAGGGGGTTTTTCGGGGGAGCTGTTTTTT